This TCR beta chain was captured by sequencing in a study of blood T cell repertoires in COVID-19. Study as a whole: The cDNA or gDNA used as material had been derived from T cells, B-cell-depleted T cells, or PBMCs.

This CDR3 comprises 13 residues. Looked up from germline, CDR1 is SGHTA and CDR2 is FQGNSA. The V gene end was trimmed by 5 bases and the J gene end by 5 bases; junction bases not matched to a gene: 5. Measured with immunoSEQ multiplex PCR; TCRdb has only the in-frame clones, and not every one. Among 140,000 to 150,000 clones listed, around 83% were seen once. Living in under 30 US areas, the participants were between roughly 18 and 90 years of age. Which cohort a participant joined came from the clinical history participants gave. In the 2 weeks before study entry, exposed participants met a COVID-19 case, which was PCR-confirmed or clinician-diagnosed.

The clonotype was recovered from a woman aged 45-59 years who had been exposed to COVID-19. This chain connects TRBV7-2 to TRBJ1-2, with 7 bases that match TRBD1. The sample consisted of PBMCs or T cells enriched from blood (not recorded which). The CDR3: CASSVDRSYGYTF. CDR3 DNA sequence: TGTGCCAGCAGCGTGGACAGGAGTTATGGCTACACCTTC. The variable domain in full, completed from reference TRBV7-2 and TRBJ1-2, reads GAGVSQSPSNKVTEKGKDVELRCDPISGHTALYWYRQSLGQGLEFLIYFQGNSAPDKSGLPSDRFSAERTGGSVSTLTIQRTQQEDSAVYLCASSVDRSYGYTFGSGTRLTVV.